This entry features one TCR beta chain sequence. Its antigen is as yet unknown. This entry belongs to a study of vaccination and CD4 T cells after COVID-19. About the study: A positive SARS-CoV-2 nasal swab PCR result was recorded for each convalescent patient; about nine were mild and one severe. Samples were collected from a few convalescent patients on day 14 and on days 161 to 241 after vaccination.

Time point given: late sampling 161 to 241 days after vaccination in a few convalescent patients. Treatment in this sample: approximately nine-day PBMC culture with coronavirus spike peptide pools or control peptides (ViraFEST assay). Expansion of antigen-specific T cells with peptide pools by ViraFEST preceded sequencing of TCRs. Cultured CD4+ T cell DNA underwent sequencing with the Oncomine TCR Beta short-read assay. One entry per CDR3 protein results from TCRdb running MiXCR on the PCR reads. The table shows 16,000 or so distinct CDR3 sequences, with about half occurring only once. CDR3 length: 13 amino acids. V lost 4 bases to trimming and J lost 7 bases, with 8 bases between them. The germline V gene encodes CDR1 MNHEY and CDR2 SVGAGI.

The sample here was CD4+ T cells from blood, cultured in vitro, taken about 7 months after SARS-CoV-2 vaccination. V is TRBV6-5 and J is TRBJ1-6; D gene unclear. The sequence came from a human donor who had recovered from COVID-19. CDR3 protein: CASSSPENSPLHF. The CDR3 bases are TGTGCCAGCAGTTCTCCAGAGAATTCACCCCTCCACTTT.